One and the same sample provided the 18 T cell receptor beta chains below, sequenced in a study of early stage breast cancer tumors. TCRdb keeps only in-frame clones here, not all; method: immunoSEQ multiplex PCR. The table lists fewer than 35,000 clones, roughly 81% of them singletons. The source material was breast tumor tissue. The origin of the receptors is a person aged 30-39 years with breast cancer.

This clone was observed once. The chain employs TRBV5-4 and TRBJ1-2, with 10 nucleotides matching TRBD1. CDR1 is SGHNT, CDR2 YYREEE, per germline (reference sequence). Germline trimming cut 3 bases from V and 7 bases from J; bases unmatched to any gene: 6. The CDR3 consists of 14 residues. The CDR3 nucleotides are TGTGCCAGCAGCTCGGACAGGGGGGCGGGTGGCTACACCTTC. This sequence encodes CASSSDRGAGGYTF.

This chain links TRBV30 with TRBJ2-1, with 11 bases aligning to TRBD2. Germline V lookup: CDR1 GTSNPN, CDR2 SVGIG (reference sequence). V shed 7 bases, J shed 0 bases, and the junction held 2 bases outside the gene matches. CDR3 length: 14 residues. The CDR3 DNA sequence: TGTGCCTCACTAGCGGGAGTCTCCTACAATGAGCAGTTCTTC. Amino acid sequence: CASLAGVSYNEQFF. The whole variable domain, filled in from reference TRBV30 and TRBJ2-1, reads SQTIHQWPATLVQPVGSPLSLECTVEGTSNPNLYWYRQAAGRGLQLLFYSVGIGQISSEVPQNLSASRPQDRQFILSSKKLLLSDSGFYLCASLAGVSYNEQFFGPGTRLTVL.

This rearrangement joins TRBV11-2 to TRBJ2-1; 8 bases line up with TRBD2. Germline trimming cut 5 bases from V and 7 bases from J; bases unmatched to any gene: 19. CDR1 SGHAT and CDR2 FQNNGV come from the germline V gene. The CDR3 is made up of 18 amino acids. CDR3 DNA sequence: TGTGCCAGCAGCCCTCCCGCCGCGGGACTAGGGGATCGGAATGAGCAGTTCTTC. Amino acid sequence: CASSPPAAGLGDRNEQFF.

The chain is built from TRBV25-1 and TRBJ2-5; possibly TRBD1 for D (6 bases). CDR3 length: 16 residues. Trimming cost V 5 bases and J 4 bases, with 20 bases left between them. Germline CDR1 MGHDK, CDR2 SYGVNS. CDR3: CASSMRTGQKRETQYF. The DNA of the CDR3 is TGTGCCAGCAGTATGCGAACGGGACAAAAAAGAGAGACCCAGTACTTC.

V is TRBV6-5 and J is TRBJ2-1, with 9 bases identical to TRBD2. The length of the CDR3 is 16 residues. The V and J ends lost 0 bases and 7 bases, in that order; junction bases with no gene match: 7. Per germline, CDR1 MNHEY and CDR2 SVGAGI. As DNA, the CDR3 is TGTGCCAGCAGTTACTCCCAGGGGCGGGAGGGGAATGAGCAGTTCTTC. Its translation: CASSYSQGREGNEQFF.

The chain recombines TRBV7-2 with TRBJ1-2, with TRBD1 matching 9 bases. The CDR3 consists of 14 residues. J lost 7 bases, V lost 1 base, and 4 bases had no gene match. Germline V lookup: CDR1 SGHTA, CDR2 FQGNSA. The DNA of the CDR3 is TGTGCCAGCAGCTTAGAACGGGACAGGGTTGGCTACACCTTC. The encoded protein is CASSLERDRVGYTF. The whole variable domain, remainder taken from reference TRBV7-2 and TRBJ1-2, is GAGVSQSPSNKVTEKGKDVELRCDPISGHTALYWYRQSLGQGLEFLIYFQGNSAPDKSGLPSDRFSAERTGGSVSTLTIQRTQQEDSAVYLCASSLERDRVGYTFGSGTRLTVV.

V gene TRBV7-9 combines with J gene TRBJ2-3, with 7 bases that match TRBD2. Germline V CDR1 and CDR2: SEHNR, FQNEAQ (reference sequence). This CDR3 is 14 amino acids long. V was clipped by 5 bases and J by 4 bases; unmatched bases: 6. The CDR3 loop is CASSPERGADTQYF. The DNA of the CDR3 is TGTGCCAGCAGCCCGGAGCGGGGTGCAGATACGCAGTATTTT.

This chain connects TRBV28 to TRBJ2-7; the D call may be TRBD1 or TRBD2 (5 bases each). Trimming left V 7 bases short and J 0 bases short, with 10 bases between. This CDR3 has 13 residues. Looked up from germline, CDR1 is MDHEN and CDR2 is SYDVKM. CDR3 region: CASTPGSSYEQYF. The DNA of the CDR3 is TGTGCCAGCACCCCAGGGAGCTCCTACGAGCAGTACTTC.

The CDR3 spells CASSLVGESNQPQHF. Here the CDR3 DNA reads TGTGCCAGCAGCTTGGTAGGGGAAAGCAATCAGCCCCAGCATTTT. The V call is TRBV5-6, the J call TRBJ1-5; tentatively, D is TRBD1 (5 bases). The CDR3 is 15 residues long. The germline gives CDR1 SGHDT, CDR2 YYEEEE. Trimming pared 0 bases from V and 1 base from J, leaving 8 bases between.

The CDR3 sequence is CASSEATSGRDTQYF. CDR3 nucleotides: TGTGCCAGCAGTGAAGCGACTAGCGGGAGAGATACGCAGTATTTT. The chain joins TRBV6-1 to TRBJ2-3; TRBD2 agrees at 12 bases. CDR3 length equals 15 residues. V was pared by 0 bases and J by 5 bases, with 0 bases of the junction left unmatched. CDR1 and CDR2 from the germline V gene are MNHNS and SASEGT.

CDR3 in DNA: TGTGCCAGCAGCTGGCTAGCGGGAGAAGAGACCCAGTACTTC. Amino acid sequence: CASSWLAGEETQYF. V gene TRBV7-6 combines with J gene TRBJ2-5; 10 nucleotides match TRBD2. Germline CDR1 SGHVS, CDR2 FNYEAQ. The ends lost 4 bases at V and 3 bases at J; junction bases unmatched: 2. CDR3 length equals 14 residues.

This chain uses TRBV9 with TRBJ1-1; TRBD1 is a possible D gene (5 bases). The CDR3 runs to 13 residues. CDR1 and CDR2 (germline): SGDLS, YYNGEE. The V end lost 4 bases, the J end lost 3 bases, and 10 bases lay between the germline ends. The CDR3 DNA reads TGTGCCAGCAGCCGGGGGGGTTACACTGAAGCTTTCTTT. Translation: CASSRGGYTEAFF. Together with reference TRBV9 and TRBJ1-1, the CDR3 gives the full variable domain: DSGVTQTPKHLITATGQRVTLRCSPRSGDLSVYWYQQSLDQGLQFLIQYYNGEERAKGNILERFSAQQFPDLHSELNLSSLELGDSALYFCASSRGGYTEAFFGQGTRLTVV.

This sequence joins TRBV4-1 and TRBJ2-3; D may be TRBD1 (5 bases). Germline V lookup: CDR1 MGHRA, CDR2 YSYEKL. V was shortened by 4 bases and J by 3 bases, with 20 bases between the two germline ends. This CDR3 has 17 residues. Here the CDR3 DNA reads TGCGCCAGCAGCCCAGGACAACTTAACGAAGGGACAGATACGCAGTATTTT. It yields the protein CASSPGQLNEGTDTQYF.

V and J are TRBV21-1 and TRBJ1-5; the D call TRBD1 from the table was never checked on the DNA. TRBV21-1 represents a pseudogene. CDR3 length: 18 residues. The DNA for the CDR3 is TGTGCCAGCAGCAAAGGAGACTTTGGGACAGTTAGCAATCAGCCCCAGCATTTT. Amino acid sequence: CASSKGDFGTVSNQPQHF.

In DNA, the CDR3 is TGTGCCAGTAGCCGCTTCGCCGGGACAGGGGACTCACCCCTCCACTTT. Protein sequence: CASSRFAGTGDSPLHF. The chain links TRBV19 to TRBJ1-6; 10 positions agree with TRBD1. Germline V lookup: CDR1 LNHDA, CDR2 SQIVND (reference sequence). J was trimmed by 10 bases and V by 6 bases; bases with no gene match: 12. The CDR3 is 16 amino acids.

J is TRBJ2-3 and V is TRBV29-1; D is perhaps TRBD1 (8 bases). The CDR3 length is 12 residues. CDR1 and CDR2 from the germline V gene are SQVTM and ANQGSEA. The V gene lost 6 bases and the J gene lost 6 bases, with 13 bases spanning the gap. The CDR3 bases are TGCAGCGTCGGACAGGGAGGGGATACGCAGTATTTT. Translating gives CSVGQGGDTQYF.

The chain is built from TRBV6-5 and TRBJ2-1, with D perhaps TRBD2 (6 bases). Trimming left V 4 bases short and J 0 bases short, with 13 bases between. CDR1 is MNHEY and CDR2 is SVGAGI in the germline V gene. CDR3 size: 16 residues. CDR3 DNA sequence: TGTGCCAGCAGTTTCGGCGGAGGGAGCTCCTACAATGAGCAGTTCTTC. Translated: CASSFGGGSSYNEQFF.

The chain employs TRBV21-1 and TRBJ1-2. TRBV21-1 constitutes a pseudogene. This CDR3 has 15 amino acids. CDR3 DNA: TGTGCCAGCAATGGCGGGGGAGGCAGGGGGGAAGGCTACACCTTC. Its translation is CASNGGGGRGEGYTF.